The clone carrying this T cell receptor (beta chain) has a count of ten or more. Its antigen remains unidentified. The data originate from a study of CD8+CD57+ T cells in acquired aplastic anemia. Study observations and caveats: Significance was not reached for CD8+ Simpson's diversity between patients and controls. Patients and controls shared roughly 31 CD8+ CDR3 sequences, highly expressed in patients.

TCR beta VDJ combinations and CDR3 sequences were profiled from genomic DNA. A single record per CDR3 protein comes from TCRdb applying MiXCR to the reads. The sample carries about 120,000 distinct CDR3 sequences, 30% to 45% recorded once. Patients chosen for sequencing had CD8+CD57+ cells that had expanded, as shown by flow cytometry. From germline, CDR1 is MNHNS and CDR2 SASEGT. The V end lost 7 bases, the J end lost 9 bases, and 13 bases lay between the germline ends. This CDR3 is built from 13 residues. The source material was sorted CD4+, CD8+, or CD8+CD57+ T cells (not recorded which) from PBMCs. The TCR sequence derives from a human donor with aplastic anemia. The J gene is TRBJ1-6, the V gene TRBV6-1; D is ambiguous. CDR3 nucleotide sequence: TGTGCCAGCACCCGAAAAGCGATTTCACCCCTCCACTTT. This encodes CASTRKAISPLHF.